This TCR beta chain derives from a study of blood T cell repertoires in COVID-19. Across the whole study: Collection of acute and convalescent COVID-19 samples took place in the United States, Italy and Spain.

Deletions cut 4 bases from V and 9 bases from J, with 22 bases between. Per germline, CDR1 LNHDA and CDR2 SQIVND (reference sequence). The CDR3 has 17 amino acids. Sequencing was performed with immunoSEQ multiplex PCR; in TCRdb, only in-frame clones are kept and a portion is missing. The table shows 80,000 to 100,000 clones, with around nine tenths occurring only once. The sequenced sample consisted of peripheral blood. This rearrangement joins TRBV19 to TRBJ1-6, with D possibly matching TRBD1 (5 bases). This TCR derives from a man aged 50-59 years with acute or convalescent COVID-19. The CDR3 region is CASSTFHSGWGGSPLHF. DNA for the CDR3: TGTGCCAGTAGTACGTTCCACTCAGGGTGGGGGGGTTCACCCCTCCACTTT. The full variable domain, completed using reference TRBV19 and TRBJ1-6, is DGGITQSPKYLFRKEGQNVTLSCEQNLNHDAMYWYRQDPGQGLRLIYYSQIVNDFQKGDIAEGYSVSREKKESFPLTVTSAQKNPTAFYLCASSTFHSGWGGSPLHFGNGTRLTVT.